This T cell receptor (beta chain) stems from a study of T-cell reconstitution after alpha-beta-depleted transplantation in children. Study observations and caveats: When one year had passed after transplant, most T-cell counts and diversity came from newly produced T cells.

The TCRbeta library was prepared with unique molecular identifiers. TCRdb reprocessed the PCR reads via MiXCR and lists one record per CDR3 protein. Of approximately 300,000 distinct CDR3 sequences in the sample, about 9.4% are singletons; the top ten hold less than 9%. The table lists this clonotype with many counts. Antigen unknown. The germline V and J ends were trimmed by 3 bases and 5 bases, with 11 bases remaining between them. Germline assignment: CDR1 MNHEY and CDR2 SMNVEV (reference sequence). The CDR3 totals 15 residues. This receptor was taken from a boy under two years old with acute myeloid leukemia, due to receive a stem cell transplant. The V and J genes are TRBV27 and TRBJ1-6; D might be TRBD1 (6 bases). The source material was PBMCs, sampled before TCRalphabeta/CD19-depleted stem cell transplant. The CDR3 region has the DNA TGTGCCAGCAGTTTCCAGGGGTTCAATAATTCACCCCTCCACTTT. Encoded protein: CASSFQGFNNSPLHF.